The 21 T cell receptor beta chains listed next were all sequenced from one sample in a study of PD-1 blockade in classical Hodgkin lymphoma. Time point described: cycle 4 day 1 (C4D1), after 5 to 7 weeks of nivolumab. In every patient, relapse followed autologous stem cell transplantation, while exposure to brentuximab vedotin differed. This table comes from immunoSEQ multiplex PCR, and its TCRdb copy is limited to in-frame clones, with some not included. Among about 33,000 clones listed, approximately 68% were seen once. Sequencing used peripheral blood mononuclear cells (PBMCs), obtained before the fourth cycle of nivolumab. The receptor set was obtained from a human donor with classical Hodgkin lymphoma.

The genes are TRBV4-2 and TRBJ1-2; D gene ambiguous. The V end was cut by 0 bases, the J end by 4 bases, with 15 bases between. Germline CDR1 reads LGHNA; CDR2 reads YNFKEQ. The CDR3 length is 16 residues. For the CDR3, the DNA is TGTGCCAGCAGCCAAGATCAGGTCGGGTCTGCCTATGGCTACACCTTC. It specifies CASSQDQVGSAYGYTF.

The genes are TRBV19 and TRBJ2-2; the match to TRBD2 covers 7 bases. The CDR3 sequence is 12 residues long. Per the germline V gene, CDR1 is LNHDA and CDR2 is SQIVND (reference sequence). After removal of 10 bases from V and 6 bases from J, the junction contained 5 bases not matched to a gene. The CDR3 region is CAIRGDPGELFF. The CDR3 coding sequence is TGTGCCATTCGGGGGGACCCCGGGGAGCTGTTTTTT.

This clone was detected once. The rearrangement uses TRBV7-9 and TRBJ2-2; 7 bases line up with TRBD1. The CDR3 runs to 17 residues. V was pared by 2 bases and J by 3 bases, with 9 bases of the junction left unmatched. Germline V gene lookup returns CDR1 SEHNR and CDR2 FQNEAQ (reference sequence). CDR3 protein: CASSLRLGQTHTGELFF. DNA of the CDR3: TGTGCCAGCAGCTTAAGGCTGGGACAGACTCACACCGGGGAGCTGTTTTTT.

This CDR3 reads CASSQGDTFYNEQFF. The CDR3, as DNA: TGCGCCAGCAGCCAAGGGGACACCTTTTACAATGAGCAGTTCTTC. The V gene is TRBV4-1, the J gene TRBJ2-1, with D maybe TRBD1 (6 bases). Per germline, CDR1 MGHRA and CDR2 YSYEKL. The CDR3 is 15 residues long. The ends were cut back, 1 base at V and 4 bases at J, with 11 bases in the middle.

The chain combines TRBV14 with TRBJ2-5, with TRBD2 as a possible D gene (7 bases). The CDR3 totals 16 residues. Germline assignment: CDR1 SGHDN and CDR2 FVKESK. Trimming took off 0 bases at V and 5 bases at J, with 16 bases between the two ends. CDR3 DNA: TGTGCCAGCAGCCAAGATTGGGGGGGCCTGTCGGAGACCCAGTACTTC. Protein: CASSQDWGGLSETQYF.

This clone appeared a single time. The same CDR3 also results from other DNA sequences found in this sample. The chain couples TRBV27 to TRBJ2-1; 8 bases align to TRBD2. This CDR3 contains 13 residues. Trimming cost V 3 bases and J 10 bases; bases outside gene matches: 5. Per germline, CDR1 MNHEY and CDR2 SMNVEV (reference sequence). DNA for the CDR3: TGTGCCAGCAGTTTCGGAGCTAGCGGGGAGCAGTTCTTC. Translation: CASSFGASGEQFF.

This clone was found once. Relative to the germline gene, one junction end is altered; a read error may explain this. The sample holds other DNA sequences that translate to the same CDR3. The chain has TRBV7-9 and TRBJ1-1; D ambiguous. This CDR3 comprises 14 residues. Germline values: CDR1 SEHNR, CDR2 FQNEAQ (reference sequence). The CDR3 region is CASSFAGEGLKAFF. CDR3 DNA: TGCGCCAGCAGCTTTGCTGGAGAAGGTCTAAAAGCTTTCTTT.

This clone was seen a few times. The CDR3 DNA is TGTGCCATCCGGGGGATAAGCTCCTACGAGCAGTACTTC. Its protein is CAIRGISSYEQYF. The genes are TRBV28 and TRBJ2-7, with D perhaps matching TRBD2 (6 bases). The V end lost 10 bases, the J end lost 0 bases, and 13 bases lay between the germline ends. CDR1 is MDHEN and CDR2 is SYDVKM in the germline V gene. This CDR3 has 13 amino acids.

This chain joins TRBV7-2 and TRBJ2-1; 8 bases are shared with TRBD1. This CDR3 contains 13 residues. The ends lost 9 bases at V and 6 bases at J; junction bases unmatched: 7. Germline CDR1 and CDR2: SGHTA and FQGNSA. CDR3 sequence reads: CARTGQGANEQFF. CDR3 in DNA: TGTGCCAGGACCGGACAGGGAGCCAATGAGCAGTTCTTC.

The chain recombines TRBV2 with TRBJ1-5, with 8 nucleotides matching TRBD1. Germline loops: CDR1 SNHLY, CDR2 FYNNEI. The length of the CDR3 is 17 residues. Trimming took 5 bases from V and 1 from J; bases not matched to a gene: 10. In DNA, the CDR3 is TGTGCCAGCAGTCTACGGGACAGGTCTTTAAGCAATCAGCCCCAGCATTTT. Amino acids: CASSLRDRSLSNQPQHF.

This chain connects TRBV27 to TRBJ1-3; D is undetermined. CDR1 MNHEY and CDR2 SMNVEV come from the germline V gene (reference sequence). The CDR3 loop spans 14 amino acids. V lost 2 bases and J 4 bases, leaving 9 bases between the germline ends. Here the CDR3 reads CASSLIYGGNTIYF. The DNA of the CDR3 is TGTGCCAGCAGTTTAATTTATGGGGGAAACACCATATATTTT.

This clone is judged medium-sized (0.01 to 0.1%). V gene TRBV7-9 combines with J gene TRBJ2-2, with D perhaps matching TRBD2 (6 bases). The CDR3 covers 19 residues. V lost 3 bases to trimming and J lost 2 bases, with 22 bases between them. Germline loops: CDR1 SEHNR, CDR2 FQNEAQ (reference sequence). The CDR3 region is CASSFVRGNERGNTGELFF. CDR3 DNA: TGTGCCAGCAGCTTCGTCCGGGGGAACGAGAGGGGAAACACCGGGGAGCTGTTTTTT.

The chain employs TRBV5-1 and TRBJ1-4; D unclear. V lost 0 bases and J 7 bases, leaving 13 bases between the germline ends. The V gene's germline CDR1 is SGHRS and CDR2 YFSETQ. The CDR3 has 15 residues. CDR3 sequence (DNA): TGCGCCAGCAGCTTGGAGGGCAGCCCCATTGAAAAACTGTTTTTT. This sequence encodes CASSLEGSPIEKLFF. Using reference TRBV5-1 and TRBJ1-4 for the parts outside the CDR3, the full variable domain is KAGVTQTPRYLIKTRGQQVTLSCSPISGHRSVSWYQQTPGQGLQFLFEYFSETQRNKGNFPGRFSGRQFSNSRSEMNVSTLELGDSALYLCASSLEGSPIEKLFFGSGTQLSVL.

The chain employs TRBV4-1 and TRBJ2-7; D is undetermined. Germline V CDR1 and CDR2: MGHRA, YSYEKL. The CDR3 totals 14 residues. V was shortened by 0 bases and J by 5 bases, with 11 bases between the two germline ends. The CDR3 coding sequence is TGCGCCAGCAGCCAAGAGCCTCTAGAGGACGAGCAGTACTTC. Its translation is CASSQEPLEDEQYF.

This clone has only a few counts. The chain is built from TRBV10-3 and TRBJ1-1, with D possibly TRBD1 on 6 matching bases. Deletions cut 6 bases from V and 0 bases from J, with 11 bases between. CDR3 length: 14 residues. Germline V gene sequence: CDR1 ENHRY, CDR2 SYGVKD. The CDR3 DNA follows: TGTGCCATCAGGACAGGAAGCATGAACACTGAAGCTTTCTTT. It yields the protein CAIRTGSMNTEAFF.

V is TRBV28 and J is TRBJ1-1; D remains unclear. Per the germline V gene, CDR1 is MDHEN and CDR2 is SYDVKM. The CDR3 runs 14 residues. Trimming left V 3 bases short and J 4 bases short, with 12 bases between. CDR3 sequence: CASSFPESGTEAFF. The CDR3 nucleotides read TGTGCCAGCAGTTTTCCGGAATCGGGCACTGAAGCTTTCTTT.

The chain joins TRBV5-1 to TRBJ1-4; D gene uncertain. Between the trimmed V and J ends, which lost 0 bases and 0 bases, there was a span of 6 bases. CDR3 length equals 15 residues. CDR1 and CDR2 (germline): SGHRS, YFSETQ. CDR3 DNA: TGCGCCAGCAGCTTGGACGTTGCAACTAATGAAAAACTGTTTTTT. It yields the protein CASSLDVATNEKLFF.

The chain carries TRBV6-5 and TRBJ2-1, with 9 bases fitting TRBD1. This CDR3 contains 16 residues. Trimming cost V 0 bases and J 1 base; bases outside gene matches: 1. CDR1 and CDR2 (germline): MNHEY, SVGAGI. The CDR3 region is CASSYSGTGSYNEQFF. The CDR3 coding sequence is TGTGCCAGCAGTTACTCGGGGACAGGGTCCTACAATGAGCAGTTCTTC.

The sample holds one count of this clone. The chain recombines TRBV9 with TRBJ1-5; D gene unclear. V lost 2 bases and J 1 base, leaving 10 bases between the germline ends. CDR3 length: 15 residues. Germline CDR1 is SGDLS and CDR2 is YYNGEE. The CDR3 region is CASSVRDGSNQPQHF. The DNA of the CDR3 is TGTGCCAGCAGCGTTCGGGATGGAAGCAATCAGCCCCAGCATTTT. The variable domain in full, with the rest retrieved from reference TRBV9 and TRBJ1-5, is DSGVTQTPKHLITATGQRVTLRCSPRSGDLSVYWYQQSLDQGLQFLIQYYNGEERAKGNILERFSAQQFPDLHSELNLSSLELGDSALYFCASSVRDGSNQPQHFGDGTRLSIL.

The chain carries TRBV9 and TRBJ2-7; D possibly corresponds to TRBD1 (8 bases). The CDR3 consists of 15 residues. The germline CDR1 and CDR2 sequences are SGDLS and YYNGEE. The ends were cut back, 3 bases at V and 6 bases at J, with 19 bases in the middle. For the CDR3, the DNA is TGTGCCAGCAGCGCCCATACAGGGGGGGTGCCCGAGCAGTACTTC. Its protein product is CASSAHTGGVPEQYF.

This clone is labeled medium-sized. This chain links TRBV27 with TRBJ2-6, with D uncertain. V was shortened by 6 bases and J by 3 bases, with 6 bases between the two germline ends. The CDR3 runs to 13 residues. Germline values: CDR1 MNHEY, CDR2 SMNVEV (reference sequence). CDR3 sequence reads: CASRFGGANVLTF. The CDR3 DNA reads TGTGCCAGCAGGTTTGGTGGGGCCAACGTCCTGACTTTC.